These T cell receptor beta chains were read from a single sample in a study of blood T cells in healthy people across ages. MiXCR, applied by TCRdb to the 5' RACE reads, yields one record per CDR3 protein. The sample comprises hundreds of thousands of distinct CDR3 sequences, around 45% of which are singletons, and over 15% rests with the top ten. The specimen was blood. The receptors originated from a man older than 75 in good health. The CDR3 runs from the conserved cysteine through the conserved F or W. Fields, in order: CDR3 length, V gene, J gene, clone size, D gene, CDR3 DNA, CDR3 protein. A D gene is named only where the DNA matches it firmly. Clone size is given for some rows only: seen once, a few or many times, or a class if the clone is expanded.

CDR3 length: 14; V gene: TRBV11-2; J gene: TRBJ2-3; clone size: -; D gene: TRBD2; CDR3 DNA: TGTGCCAGCAGCTTCCTAGCGGCCCCGGATACGCAGTATTTT; CDR3 protein: CASSFLAAPDTQYF
CDR3 length: 13; V gene: TRBV7-2; J gene: TRBJ1-5; clone size: few; D gene: -; CDR3 DNA: TGTGCCAGCAGCTTGGTAATCGCGGAACCCCAGCATTTT; CDR3 protein: CASSLVIAEPQHF
CDR3 length: 14; V gene: TRBV7-3; J gene: TRBJ1-1; clone size: -; D gene: -; CDR3 DNA: TGTGCCAGCAGCTTAACCGGTCAAAACACTGAAGCTTTCTTT; CDR3 protein: CASSLTGQNTEAFF
CDR3 length: 17; V gene: TRBV5-1; J gene: TRBJ2-1; clone size: many; D gene: TRBD2; CDR3 DNA: TGCGCCAGCAGCAGCGCCGGGACTAGCGGGATCCACCCTGAGCAGTTCTTC; CDR3 protein: CASSSAGTSGIHPEQFF
CDR3 length: 13; V gene: TRBV20-1; J gene: TRBJ1-6; clone size: -; D gene: -; CDR3 DNA: TGCAGTGCTAGACTGGATCAAGGTTCACCCCTCCACTTT; CDR3 protein: CSARLDQGSPLHF
CDR3 length: 18; V gene: TRBV11-2; J gene: TRBJ2-7; clone size: -; D gene: TRBD2; CDR3 DNA: TGTGCCAGCAGCTTAGAAGGGACTTGCGGGAGTTACCTTTCCGAGCAGTACTTC; CDR3 protein: CASSLEGTCGSYLSEQYF
CDR3 length: 12; V gene: TRBV2; J gene: TRBJ2-7; clone size: -; D gene: -; CDR3 DNA: TGTGCCAGCGAAGATACTCTACCCGAGCAGTACTTC; CDR3 protein: CASEDTLPEQYF
CDR3 length: 16; V gene: TRBV4-3; J gene: TRBJ2-1; clone size: -; D gene: TRBD2; CDR3 DNA: TGCGCCAGCAGACAAGATCTGAGCGGGGGGTACAATGAGCAGTTCTTC; CDR3 protein: CASRQDLSGGYNEQFF
CDR3 length: 15; V gene: TRBV5-6; J gene: TRBJ1-4; clone size: few; D gene: -; CDR3 DNA: TGTGCCAGCAGCTTGGCCACAGGCCTTAATGAAAAACTGTTTTTT; CDR3 protein: CASSLATGLNEKLFF
CDR3 length: 14; V gene: TRBV20-1; J gene: TRBJ2-5; clone size: once; D gene: TRBD1; CDR3 DNA: TGCAGCCTTAGGCCGGGGACAGGGGGAGAGACCCAGTACTTC; CDR3 protein: CSLRPGTGGETQYF
CDR3 length: 12; V gene: TRBV7-2; J gene: TRBJ2-5; clone size: -; D gene: -; CDR3 DNA: TGTGCCACCGGGGGCCCCGGGGAGACCCAGTACTTC; CDR3 protein: CATGGPGETQYF
CDR3 length: 14; V gene: TRBV11-2; J gene: TRBJ2-7; clone size: few; D gene: TRBD1; CDR3 DNA: TGTGCCAGCAGCTCCCGGGACAGACTCTACGAGCAGTACTTC; CDR3 protein: CASSSRDRLYEQYF
CDR3 length: 17; V gene: TRBV10-3; J gene: TRBJ2-6; clone size: -; D gene: -; CDR3 DNA: TGTGCCATCAGTGAGTCGTCCGGACAGCCTGGGGCCAACGTCCTGACTTTC; CDR3 protein: CAISESSGQPGANVLTF
CDR3 length: 15; V gene: TRBV20-1; J gene: TRBJ2-4; clone size: -; D gene: -; CDR3 DNA: TGCAGTGCTAGGATCATCCCAGAAGCCAAAAACATTCAGTACTTC; CDR3 protein: CSARIIPEAKNIQYF
CDR3 length: 19; V gene: TRBV28; J gene: TRBJ2-7; clone size: -; D gene: TRBD2; CDR3 DNA: TGTGCCAGCAGTCTGTCTAGCGGGAGGTCCCCTACCAATTACAATGAGCAGTACTTC; CDR3 protein: CASSLSSGRSPTNYNEQYF